The rows below give T cell receptor beta chains drawn from one sample of a study of blood T cell repertoires in COVID-19. Assay: immunoSEQ multiplex PCR; the TCRdb copy retains only in-frame clones and omits some. The sample contains 250,000 to 350,000 clones, roughly nine tenths of which appear only once. The sequenced material came from PBMCs or T cells enriched from blood (not recorded which). The receptor source for this set is a man in his 60s who had recovered from COVID-19. The CDR3 runs from the conserved cysteine through the conserved F or W. D genes are given only for firm matches.

d_call	v_call	j_call	cdr3_aa	cdr3_nt
TRBD2	TRBV24-1	TRBJ2-1	CATSDPGFAGTSGYNEQFF	TGTGCCACCAGTGATCCGGGGTTTGCCGGGACTAGCGGTTACAATGAGCAGTTCTTC
-	TRBV6-2/TRBV6-3	TRBJ2-5	CASSLDSFGDPQYF	TGTGCCAGCAGCCTCGATTCATTCGGTGATCCCCAGTACTTC
-	TRBV5-1	TRBJ2-3	CASSLGGISDTQYF	TGCGCCAGCAGCTTGGGCGGGATTTCAGATACGCAGTATTTT
-	TRBV2	TRBJ1-1	CASYREYTEAFF	TGTGCCAGCTACAGGGAATACACTGAAGCTTTCTTT
TRBD1	TRBV7-2	TRBJ2-3	CASSRDRGGKMQYF	TGTGCCAGCAGCCGGGACAGGGGCGGAAAAATGCAGTATTTT
TRBD2	TRBV10-1	TRBJ2-3	CASSKTSGSGADTQYF	TGCGCCAGCAGTAAGACTAGCGGGAGTGGCGCAGATACGCAGTATTTT
-	TRBV7-2	TRBJ2-2	CASSLAEDPGELFF	TGTGCCAGCAGCTTAGCGGAGGACCCCGGGGAGCTGTTTTTT
TRBD2	TRBV5-1	TRBJ2-1	CASGLAGETYNEQFF	TGCGCCAGCGGTTTAGCGGGAGAGACCTACAATGAGCAGTTCTTC
-	TRBV5-1	TRBJ1-5	CASSLDGAGGSQPQHF	TGCGCCAGCAGCTTGGATGGGGCCGGGGGGAGTCAGCCCCAGCATTTT
-	TRBV7-8	TRBJ1-2	CASSPPPWAGAYGYTF	TGTGCCAGCAGCCCTCCCCCATGGGCAGGGGCCTATGGCTACACCTTC
TRBD2	TRBV5-4	TRBJ2-2	CASSLRTSVNTGELFF	TGTGCCAGCAGCTTAAGGACTAGCGTGAACACCGGGGAGCTGTTTTTT
TRBD1	TRBV4-3	TRBJ1-4	CASSQYRGSEKLFF	TGCGCCAGCAGCCAATACAGGGGAAGCGAAAAACTGTTTTTT
-	TRBV3-1/TRBV3-2	TRBJ2-3	CASSPGGDTQYF	TGTGCCAGCAGCCCTGGGGGGGATACGCAGTATTTT
TRBD2	TRBV14	TRBJ2-2	CASSQDRPALAGVAGELFF	TGTGCCAGCAGCCAAGATCGGCCCGCACTAGCGGGAGTGGCCGGGGAGCTGTTTTTT
-	TRBV11-2	TRBJ1-5	CASSLAGSNQPQHF	TGTGCCAGCAGCTTAGCCGGTAGCAATCAGCCCCAGCATTTT
-	TRBV5-5	TRBJ1-4	CASSFSQGISGEKLFF	TGTGCCAGCAGCTTCTCTCAGGGGATTTCAGGGGAAAAACTGTTTTTT
TRBD1	TRBV27	TRBJ1-1	CASSARGQGAPGTEAFF	TGTGCCAGCAGTGCAAGAGGACAGGGGGCGCCGGGCACTGAAGCTTTCTTT
-	TRBV19	TRBJ1-1	CASSPTWGSNTEAFF	TGTGCCAGTAGTCCAACCTGGGGCAGCAACACTGAAGCTTTCTTT
-	TRBV4-1	TRBJ1-6	CASSQDSPGWTASPLHF	TGCGCCAGCAGCCAAGATTCCCCAGGGTGGACAGCCTCACCCCTCCACTTT
-	TRBV11-3	TRBJ1-1	CASSLSITEAFF	TGTGCCAGCAGCTTATCAATCACTGAAGCTTTCTTT
-	TRBV11-3	TRBJ1-1	CASSLWSEGASTEAFF	TGTGCCAGCAGCTTGTGGTCGGAAGGGGCGAGTACTGAAGCTTTCTTT
-	TRBV9	TRBJ2-6	CASSSGQLSGANVLTF	TGTGCCAGCAGCTCAGGACAGCTCTCTGGGGCCAACGTCCTGACTTTC
-	TRBV5-1	TRBJ1-6	CASSLWGFSPLHF	TGCGCCAGCAGCTTGTGGGGCTTTTCACCCCTCCACTTT
-	TRBV5-8	TRBJ1-5	CASSGGWNQPQHF	TGTGCCAGCAGCGGGGGGTGGAATCAGCCCCAGCATTTT
-	TRBV18	TRBJ2-7	CASSPPPNRDEQYF	TGTGCCAGCTCACCACCGCCGAACAGGGACGAGCAGTACTTC